Listed here are 15 T cell receptor beta chains from one sample, sequenced in a study of T-cell reconstitution after alpha-beta-depleted transplantation in children. Unique molecular identifiers were incorporated into the prepared TCRbeta library. From the PCR reads, TCRdb called clonotypes with MiXCR, one entry per CDR3 protein. The sample carries over 450,000 distinct CDR3 sequences, under 12% recorded once. The input for sequencing was PBMCs, taken before TCRalphabeta/CD19-depleted stem cell transplant. The origin of the receptors is a child aged 2 to 10 with inherited bone marrow failure, due to receive a stem cell transplant.

This clonotype showed up many times. J is TRBJ2-3 and V is TRBV12-3 or TRBV12-4; a weak D match, TRBD2 (6 bases). The germline V and J ends were trimmed by 2 bases and 4 bases, with 10 bases remaining between them. The CDR3 extends over 14 amino acids. As DNA, the CDR3 is TGTGCCAGCAGTTTACTCCCGGGAGCAGATACGCAGTATTTT. This sequence encodes CASSLLPGADTQYF.

Only a few counts were recorded for this clonotype. The V and J genes are TRBV20-1 and TRBJ2-7, with 12 positions matching TRBD2. Germline trimming cut 6 bases from V and 5 bases from J; bases unmatched to any gene: 8. The CDR3 contains 14 residues. Germline CDR1 reads DFQATT; CDR2 reads SNEGSKA (reference sequence). Here the CDR3 reads CSATGTSGQDEQYF. The CDR3 nucleotides are TGCAGTGCAACCGGGACTAGCGGGCAAGACGAGCAGTACTTC.

Many counts were recorded for this clonotype. This chain links TRBV5-6 with TRBJ2-2; tentative D call: TRBD1 (6 bases). Looked up from germline, CDR1 is SGHDT and CDR2 is YYEEEE. Trimming shortened V by 0 bases and J by 2 bases, and 8 bases separated the two germline ends. The length of the CDR3 is 15 residues. The CDR3, as DNA: TGTGCCAGCAGCTTGGCCGGGACAAACACCGGGGAGCTGTTTTTT. Encoded protein: CASSLAGTNTGELFF.

This clonotype was seen ten or more times. This chain links TRBV9 with TRBJ2-2; 10 bases line up with TRBD2. The germline V gene encodes CDR1 SGDLS and CDR2 YYNGEE. The CDR3 contains 16 residues. J lost 4 bases, V lost 4 bases, and 7 bases had no gene match. The CDR3 is CASSPYLAGVTGELFF. The CDR3 DNA follows: TGTGCCAGCAGCCCCTATCTAGCGGGAGTCACCGGGGAGCTGTTTTTT.

This clonotype was counted at least ten times. The V call is TRBV28, the J call TRBJ2-3; no firm D call. Deletions cut 8 bases from V and 1 base from J, with 13 bases between. Germline V gives CDR1 MDHEN, CDR2 SYDVKM. CDR3 size: 14 residues. CDR3 in amino acids: CASGRMWGTDTQYF. The CDR3 DNA is TGTGCCAGCGGTAGGATGTGGGGCACAGATACGCAGTATTTT.

This clonotype was observed at least ten times. The rearrangement links TRBV28 to TRBJ2-1; 11 nucleotides match TRBD2. Germline-derived CDR1 and CDR2 are MDHEN and SYDVKM. This CDR3 is built from 16 residues. V lost 3 bases, J lost 8 bases, and 9 bases stayed unmatched. The DNA for the CDR3 is TGTGCCAGCAGTTTTGGGCTAGCGGGAGGTTCGGATGAGCAGTTCTTC. Translated, it gives CASSFGLAGGSDEQFF.

In its sample, this clonotype was seen many times. The chain has TRBV19 and TRBJ2-1; the D is unclear. The CDR3 spans 14 residues. Germline V gives CDR1 LNHDA, CDR2 SQIVND (reference sequence). Trimming took off 6 bases at V and 0 bases at J, with 9 bases between the two ends. The CDR3 sequence: CASRPGSSYNEQFF. CDR3 bases: TGTGCCAGTAGGCCCGGAAGCTCCTACAATGAGCAGTTCTTC.

The chain has TRBV21-1 and TRBJ2-2; the D segment call TRBD2 is taken from the table without a DNA check. TRBV21-1 is reported as a pseudogene. The CDR3 length is 16 residues. The CDR3 nucleotides are TGTGCCAGGAGAACTACTAGCGGGAGATGGGCCGGGGAGCTGTTTTTT. Translation: CARRTTSGRWAGELFF.

The table lists this clonotype with many counts. The V call is TRBV27, the J call TRBJ1-2, with D perhaps TRBD1 (5 bases). V was pared by 0 bases and J by 4 bases, with 9 bases between. The CDR3 totals 14 residues. Germline V lookup: CDR1 MNHEY, CDR2 SMNVEV (reference sequence). The CDR3 nucleotides are TGTGCCAGCAGTTTATCGCAGGGTCTCTATGGCTACACCTTC. This sequence encodes CASSLSQGLYGYTF.

This clonotype was detected ten times or more. The J gene is TRBJ2-1, the V gene TRBV20-1; D possibly corresponds to TRBD2 (6 bases). V was trimmed by 6 bases and J by 2 bases, leaving 11 bases between them. The germline V gene encodes CDR1 DFQATT and CDR2 SNEGSKA (reference sequence). The CDR3 loop spans 13 amino acids. CDR3 DNA sequence: TGCAGTGCAGATGGACTAACCTACAATGAGCAGTTCTTC. Its protein product is CSADGLTYNEQFF.

Only a few counts were recorded for this clonotype. The chain carries TRBV6-1 and TRBJ2-5, with a possible D match to TRBD1 (5 bases). The CDR3 extends over 15 amino acids. Per the germline V gene, CDR1 is MNHNS and CDR2 is SASEGT. V was clipped by 6 bases and J by 5 bases, with 19 bases between them. The CDR3 region has the DNA TGTGCCAGCAGCCGAGACTGGGGCCCGCGGGAGACCCAGTACTTC. It is translated as CASSRDWGPRETQYF.

This clonotype occurred many times. The gene calls are TRBV7-9 and TRBJ1-1; D is uncertain. CDR1 is SEHNR, CDR2 FQNEAQ, per germline (reference sequence). CDR3 size: 14 residues. V was pared by 0 bases and J by 4 bases, with 9 bases between. This CDR3 reads CASSLAGNPTEAFF. CDR3 in DNA: TGTGCCAGCAGCTTAGCCGGGAATCCCACTGAAGCTTTCTTT.

This clonotype was picked up many times. This chain joins TRBV2 and TRBJ2-3; D possibly matches TRBD1 or TRBD2 (5 bases each). V lost 7 bases and J 2 bases, leaving 13 bases between the germline ends. Germline V CDR1 and CDR2: SNHLY, FYNNEI. The CDR3 is made up of 14 amino acids. The CDR3 sequence is CASTPGPLTDTQYF. CDR3 nucleotides: TGTGCCAGCACCCCGGGACCCCTCACAGATACGCAGTATTTT. The complete variable domain, with remaining parts taken from reference TRBV2 and TRBJ2-3, reads EPEVTQTPSHQVTQMGQEVILRCVPISNHLYFYWYRQILGQKVEFLVSFYNNEISEKSEIFDDQFSVERPDGSNFTLKIRSTKLEDSAMYFCASTPGPLTDTQYFGPGTRLTVL.

This clonotype was seen at least ten times. CDR3 in DNA: TGTGCCAGCAGTTCCTGGCAGTCCAAACCCTCCTACGAGCAGTACTTC. This translates into CASSSWQSKPSYEQYF. This sequence joins TRBV11-2 and TRBJ2-7; D is ambiguous. Trimming pared 6 bases from V and 0 bases from J, leaving 18 bases between. The CDR3 is 16 residues long. The germline V gene has CDR1 SGHAT and CDR2 FQNNGV.

In the case of this clonotype: In this CDR3 the conserved last residue, phenylalanine or tryptophan, is missing, so a read error is likely. The chain uses TRBV5-1 and TRBJ2-5, with D perhaps matching TRBD2 (6 bases). This CDR3 comprises 14 residues. Germline CDR1 reads SGHRS; CDR2 reads YFSETQ. V lost 4 bases to trimming and J lost 0 bases, with 10 bases between them. Here the CDR3 DNA reads TGCGCCAGCAGCGCGGGACCCAACCAAGAGACCCAGTACTAC. Residues: CASSAGPNQETQYY.